Listed below are T cell receptor beta chains from one sample, sequenced in a study of beta chain features in type 1 diabetes. The protocol was immunoSEQ multiplex PCR, while the TCRdb copy is restricted to in-frame clones and leaves out a portion. The sample contains approximately 240,000 clones, 16% of which appear only once. The specimen sequenced was naive CD4+ T cells from blood. These receptors were taken from a man aged 30 to 45 with type 1 diabetes. The CDR3 runs from the conserved cysteine through the conserved F or W. Fields, in order: clone size, V gene, J gene, D gene, CDR3 DNA, CDR3 protein. The D gene is left open where the match is weak. Expanded clones are given a class, and other clones once, few, many or no size at all.

size: .
V: TRBV25-1
J: TRBJ2-7
D: .
DNA: TGTGCCAGCAGTGAGGCGGAGATATACGAGCAGTACTTC
CDR3: CASSEAEIYEQYF

size: .
V: TRBV9
J: TRBJ2-3
D: .
DNA: TGTGCCAGCAGCGTAAGCGGGACAAGCACAGATACGCAGTATTTT
CDR3: CASSVSGTSTDTQYF

size: .
V: TRBV7-9
J: TRBJ1-4
D: .
DNA: TGTGCCAGCAGCTTAACGGAGGGAAAACTGTTTTTT
CDR3: CASSLTEGKLFF

size: .
V: TRBV9
J: TRBJ1-1
D: .
DNA: TGTGCCAGCAGCGTAGAGGTCCGACTGAACACTGAAGCTTTCTTT
CDR3: CASSVEVRLNTEAFF

size: few
V: TRBV20-1
J: TRBJ2-5
D: .
DNA: TGCAGTGCCACAGCGGAGACCCAGTACTTC
CDR3: CSATAETQYF

size: .
V: TRBV5-1
J: TRBJ2-1
D: .
DNA: TGCGCCAGCACCATTCCCGGTTCCTACAATGAGCAGTTCTTC
CDR3: CASTIPGSYNEQFF

size: .
V: TRBV28
J: TRBJ2-7
D: TRBD2
DNA: TGTGCCAGCAGTTTAGGCGGGAGAATCTACGAGCAGTACTTC
CDR3: CASSLGGRIYEQYF

size: few
V: TRBV7-2
J: TRBJ2-1
D: .
DNA: TGTGCCAGCAGCTTAGGCGCAGGGCCTAGCTCCTACAATGAGCAGTTCTTC
CDR3: CASSLGAGPSSYNEQFF

size: .
V: TRBV4-1
J: TRBJ2-6
D: .
DNA: TGCGCCAGCAGCCAAGAACGTTTCGGGTCCTCTGGGGCCAACGTCCTGACTTTC
CDR3: CASSQERFGSSGANVLTF

size: .
V: TRBV20-1
J: TRBJ2-3
D: .
DNA: TGCAGTGCCTCGTTGGGAGATACGCAGTATTTT
CDR3: CSASLGDTQYF

size: few
V: TRBV4-3
J: TRBJ2-7
D: TRBD1
DNA: TGCGCCAGCAGCCACGGGACAGAAGGCTACGAGCAGTACTTC
CDR3: CASSHGTEGYEQYF

size: .
V: TRBV21-1
J: TRBJ2-3
D: .
DNA: TGTGCCAGCAGCAACGGCGAGAAGGGACAGGGGGCAACAGATACGCAGTATTTT
CDR3: CASSNGEKGQGATDTQYF

size: few
V: TRBV30
J: TRBJ2-7
D: .
DNA: TGTGCCTGGAGTCTCTACTACGAGCAGTACTTC
CDR3: CAWSLYYEQYF

size: .
V: TRBV30
J: TRBJ2-3
D: TRBD2
DNA: TGTGCCTGGAGTGGAGCGGGAGGGCCAACAGATACGCAGTATTTT
CDR3: CAWSGAGGPTDTQYF

size: .
V: TRBV5-4
J: TRBJ2-5
D: .
DNA: TGTGCCAGCAGCTTATACCAAGAGACCCAGTACTTC
CDR3: CASSLYQETQYF

size: few
V: TRBV23-1
J: TRBJ2-7
D: TRBD1
DNA: TGCGCCACCGGGGGGACAGGGATTGGCTCCTACGAGCAGTACTTC
CDR3: CATGGTGIGSYEQYF

size: .
V: TRBV2
J: TRBJ2-7
D: TRBD2
DNA: TGTGCCAGCAGTGTAGGACTAGCGGGAGGTTCCCTCTCCTACGAGCAGTACTTC
CDR3: CASSVGLAGGSLSYEQYF

size: .
V: TRBV5-1
J: TRBJ2-1
D: .
DNA: TGCGCCAGCAGCTCCTCCTTGCGGGATGAGCAGTTCTTC
CDR3: CASSSSLRDEQFF

size: .
V: TRBV1
J: TRBJ2-3
D: .
DNA: TGCACCAGCAGCCACTTGGAAGCGGGAGGGTGGGATACGCAGTATTTT
CDR3: CTSSHLEAGGWDTQYF

size: .
V: TRBV7-8
J: TRBJ2-5
D: .
DNA: TGTGCCAGCAGCCTCCGGGACTTCAGGCAAGAGACCCAGTACTTC
CDR3: CASSLRDFRQETQYF

size: few
V: TRBV6-6
J: TRBJ2-5
D: .
DNA: TGTGCCAGCAGTAGGCAGGGGAACCAAGAGACCCAGTACTTC
CDR3: CASSRQGNQETQYF

size: .
V: TRBV4-3
J: TRBJ2-3
D: .
DNA: TGCGCCAGCAGCATGGTGGGAGTAATGGATACGCAGTATTTT
CDR3: CASSMVGVMDTQYF

size: .
V: TRBV5-1
J: TRBJ2-7
D: .
DNA: TGCGCCATCCCAGGGACCGCCGCCTCCTACGAGCAGTACTTC
CDR3: CAIPGTAASYEQYF

size: .
V: TRBV9
J: TRBJ2-7
D: .
DNA: TGTGCCAGCAGCGTAGATTTAGGGGGCTACGAGCAGTACTTC
CDR3: CASSVDLGGYEQYF

size: .
V: TRBV7-9
J: TRBJ2-7
D: .
DNA: TGTGCCAGCAGCGTATACTACGAGCAGTACTTC
CDR3: CASSVYYEQYF

size: few
V: TRBV7-9
J: TRBJ2-7
D: TRBD2
DNA: TGTGCCAGCAGGGATGGACTAGGAGCCTACGAGCAGTACTTC
CDR3: CASRDGLGAYEQYF

size: few
V: TRBV7-9
J: TRBJ2-1
D: .
DNA: TGTGCCAGCAGCTACGCGGGTCGGAGGGGCAATGAGCAGTTCTTC
CDR3: CASSYAGRRGNEQFF

size: few
V: TRBV28
J: TRBJ2-5
D: .
DNA: TGTGCCAGCAGCCCCACACTGGAACAAGAGACCCAGTACTTC
CDR3: CASSPTLEQETQYF

size: .
V: TRBV29-1
J: TRBJ1-4
D: .
DNA: TGCAGCGTTGCGGGCAGTGTAAATGAAAAACTGTTTTTT
CDR3: CSVAGSVNEKLFF

size: .
V: TRBV6-1
J: TRBJ1-2
D: .
DNA: TGTGCCAGCAGGGGCAACACCATCTATGGCTACACCTTC
CDR3: CASRGNTIYGYTF

size: few
V: TRBV29-1
J: TRBJ1-5
D: TRBD1
DNA: TGCAGCGTTGCAGGGGGCGGGCAGCCCCAGCATTTT
CDR3: CSVAGGGQPQHF

size: .
V: TRBV9
J: TRBJ2-2
D: .
DNA: TGTGCCAGCAGCGTAATGCTAGCGCGAAGCACCGGGGAGCTGTTTTTT
CDR3: CASSVMLARSTGELFF

size: few
V: TRBV6-5
J: TRBJ2-3
D: .
DNA: TGTGCCAGCACCACAGGGCCTAGCACAGATACGCAGTATTTT
CDR3: CASTTGPSTDTQYF

size: .
V: TRBV6-5
J: TRBJ2-1
D: .
DNA: TGTGCCAGCAGTTACCTGAGAGAGCAGTTCTTC
CDR3: CASSYLREQFF

size: .
V: TRBV23-1
J: TRBJ2-7
D: .
DNA: TGCGCCAGTCACCGTGACGAGCAGTACTTC
CDR3: CASHRDEQYF

size: .
V: TRBV9
J: TRBJ1-4
D: .
DNA: TGTGCCAGCAGCGTCGCCCCGACAACTAATGAAAAACTGTTTTTT
CDR3: CASSVAPTTNEKLFF

size: .
V: TRBV5-1
J: TRBJ2-3
D: .
DNA: TGCGCCAGCAGCTTAGGCCCAGGGGAACGAGATACGCAGTATTTT
CDR3: CASSLGPGERDTQYF

size: .
V: TRBV9
J: TRBJ2-5
D: .
DNA: TGTGCCACCCACCCGTTGGGCCAAGAGACCCAGTACTTC
CDR3: CATHPLGQETQYF

size: once
V: TRBV30
J: TRBJ1-5
D: TRBD1
DNA: TGTGCCTGGGACCGGAGACAGGGGAGTCAGCCCCAGCATTTT
CDR3: CAWDRRQGSQPQHF

size: .
V: TRBV14
J: TRBJ2-7
D: .
DNA: TGTGCCAGCAGCCAAGATTTAGGGGGGAACTCCTACGAGCAGTACTTC
CDR3: CASSQDLGGNSYEQYF

size: .
V: TRBV14
J: TRBJ1-4
D: .
DNA: TGTGCCAGCAGCCAAGCGACAGCAACTAATGAAAAACTGTTTTTT
CDR3: CASSQATATNEKLFF

size: .
V: TRBV25-1
J: TRBJ2-1
D: .
DNA: TGTGCCAGCAGTGAATACGGGTCAGGAGAGCAGTTCTTC
CDR3: CASSEYGSGEQFF

size: .
V: TRBV15
J: TRBJ2-7
D: TRBD2
DNA: TGTGCCACCAGCAGAGAACAGCGGGATCACGAGCAGTACTTC
CDR3: CATSREQRDHEQYF

size: .
V: TRBV29-1
J: TRBJ1-1
D: .
DNA: TGCAGCGCTTCCCTCGGGAACACTGAAGCTTTCTTT
CDR3: CSASLGNTEAFF

size: few
V: TRBV30
J: TRBJ2-2
D: .
DNA: TGTGCCTGGAGTGTGGCGCCCGGGGAGCTGTTTTTT
CDR3: CAWSVAPGELFF

size: few
V: TRBV7-3
J: TRBJ2-1
D: TRBD2
DNA: TGTGCCAGCAGCTTAAGGTGGACTAGCGAGTACAATGAGCAGTTCTTC
CDR3: CASSLRWTSEYNEQFF

size: few
V: TRBV4-3
J: TRBJ2-1
D: TRBD2
DNA: TGCGCCAGCAGCCAAGTGATTGCGGGAGGCCGAGAGCAGTTCTTC
CDR3: CASSQVIAGGREQFF

size: few
V: TRBV10-3
J: TRBJ1-2
D: .
DNA: TGTGCCATCAGTGATAGACAGGATGGCTACACCTTC
CDR3: CAISDRQDGYTF

size: few
V: TRBV29-1
J: TRBJ2-6
D: .
DNA: TGCAGCGTCCTCAGGGGCTCTGGGGCCAACGTCCTGACTTTC
CDR3: CSVLRGSGANVLTF

size: few
V: TRBV29-1
J: TRBJ1-1
D: .
DNA: TGCAGCGTTGAAGGAATTATGAACACTGAAGCTTTCTTT
CDR3: CSVEGIMNTEAFF

size: .
V: TRBV29-1
J: TRBJ2-5
D: TRBD2
DNA: TGCAGCGTTGATGGCGGGCGGGAGGGGACCGAGACCCAGTACTTC
CDR3: CSVDGGREGTETQYF

size: few
V: TRBV28
J: TRBJ2-7
D: .
DNA: TGTGCCAGCACCCTCGGCGGGCTGGGATCCTACGAGCAGTACTTC
CDR3: CASTLGGLGSYEQYF

size: few
V: TRBV10-3
J: TRBJ2-3
D: TRBD2
DNA: TGTGCCATCAGTCAGCGGGAGGTCGGAACAGATACGCAGTATTTT
CDR3: CAISQREVGTDTQYF

size: .
V: TRBV20-1
J: TRBJ2-1
D: .
DNA: TGCAGTGCTAGACGATACAATGAGCAGTTCTTC
CDR3: CSARRYNEQFF

size: few
V: TRBV4-1
J: TRBJ2-5
D: .
DNA: TGCGCCAGCAGCCAAGTTAGCGGTACAGGCGGGCTCCAAGAGACCCAGTACTTC
CDR3: CASSQVSGTGGLQETQYF

size: few
V: TRBV14
J: TRBJ2-7
D: .
DNA: TGTGCCAGCAGCCTCCCCACGTCGGATGTCGGCGAGCAGTACTTC
CDR3: CASSLPTSDVGEQYF

size: .
V: TRBV7-2
J: TRBJ2-5
D: .
DNA: TGTGCCAGCAGCTTACTAGGAGAGACCCAGTACTTC
CDR3: CASSLLGETQYF